This T cell receptor (beta chain) came from a study of T cell changes during pregnancy in multiple sclerosis. Libraries were prepared by immunoSEQ multiplex PCR; TCRdb keeps only in-frame clonotypes and omits some of them. Here the sample spans some 90,000 clones, around 90% being singletons. This clone was observed a single time. The sample was peripheral blood, taken in the first trimester of pregnancy. The clonotype comes from a female donor with multiple sclerosis, enrolled in a pregnancy study.

The CDR3 here is CASSVDGGSTDTQYF. In nucleotides, the CDR3 is TGTGCCAGCAGCGTAGATGGCGGATCCACAGATACGCAGTATTTT. The rearrangement joins TRBV9 to TRBJ2-3; no firm D call. The germline gives CDR1 SGDLS, CDR2 YYNGEE. The CDR3 covers 15 residues. Trimming cost V 0 bases and J 2 bases, with 10 bases left between them.